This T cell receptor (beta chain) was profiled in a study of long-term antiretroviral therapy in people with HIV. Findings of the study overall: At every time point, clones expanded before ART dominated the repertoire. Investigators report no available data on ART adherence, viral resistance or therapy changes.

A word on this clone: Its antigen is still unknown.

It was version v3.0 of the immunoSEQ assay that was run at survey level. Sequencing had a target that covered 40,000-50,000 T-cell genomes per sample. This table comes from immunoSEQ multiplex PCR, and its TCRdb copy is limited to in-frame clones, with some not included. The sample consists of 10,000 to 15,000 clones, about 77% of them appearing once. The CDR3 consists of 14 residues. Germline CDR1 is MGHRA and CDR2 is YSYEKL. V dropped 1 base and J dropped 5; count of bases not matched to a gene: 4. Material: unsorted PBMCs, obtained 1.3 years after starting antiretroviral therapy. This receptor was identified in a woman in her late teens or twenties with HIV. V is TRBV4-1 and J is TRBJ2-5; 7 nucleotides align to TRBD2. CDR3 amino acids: CASSQASGRETQYF. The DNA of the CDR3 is TGCGCCAGCAGCCAAGCTAGCGGTAGGGAGACCCAGTACTTC.